The entry that follows covers one T cell receptor beta chain sequence. The junction had 4 bases not matched to a gene; V was cut back by 6 bases and J by 0 bases. CDR3 length: 14 amino acids. Germline V gene lookup returns CDR1 LNHNV and CDR2 YYDKDF (reference sequence). This entry is derived from a study of shared clonotypes between healthy human individuals. Study-wide background: Per-donor plates numbered three CD4 naive, three CD4 memory, two CD8 naive and one CD8 memory.

The method was immunoSEQ multiplex PCR; TCRdb's version includes in-frame clones alone and lacks a portion of them. The profile shows approximately 2,000,000 clones, just under 95% of them singletons. Naive CD8 isolation took CD45RO-negative cells positively selected for CCR7 and excluded terminally differentiated effector memory CD45RA+ cells. The sequence was obtained from a man aged 18 to 29 in good health. Some clones in this sample may be carry-over from other donors' samples. The V and J genes are TRBV15 and TRBJ1-1; 7 bases agree with TRBD1. Sequenced sample: naive CD8+ T cells from PBMCs. The CDR3 reads CATRPGQMNTEAFF. In nucleotides, the CDR3 is TGTGCCACCAGGCCGGGACAGATGAACACTGAAGCTTTCTTT.